This T cell receptor (beta chain) was documented in a study of CD8 T cells in ankylosing spondylitis. Study conclusions and caveats: Characteristic of ankylosing spondylitis blood, it appeared, was a TCR beta motif comprising several highly homologous variants. Disease-linked clones were reportedly significantly enriched in matched ankylosing spondylitis synovial fluid.

TCRdb passed the 5' RACE reads through MiXCR, listing each CDR3 protein once. Here the sample spans 200,000 to 250,000 distinct CDR3 sequences, roughly a tenth being singletons. V shed 0 bases, J shed 8 bases, and the junction held 7 bases outside the gene matches. The germline gives CDR1 DFQATT, CDR2 SNEGSKA (reference sequence). CDR3 length equals 16 residues. This clonotype was found many times. Its matching antigen is unknown. Sequenced sample: blood, either unsorted or a sorted T cell fraction (not recorded which). The TCR originated in a male donor with ankylosing spondylitis or in good health (not recorded which). The chain recombines TRBV20-1 with TRBJ2-2; TRBD2 matches at 12 bases. The CDR3 protein is CSARDASGGEWGELFF. The CDR3 DNA is TGCAGTGCTAGAGATGCTAGCGGGGGGGAGTGGGGGGAGCTGTTTTTT.